This TCR beta chain originates from a study of T cells in Graves' hyperthyroidism and ophthalmopathy. The length of the CDR3 is 15 residues. Trimming took off 5 bases at V and 10 bases at J, with 18 bases between the two ends. CDR1 is SEHNR and CDR2 is FQNEAQ in the germline V gene (reference sequence). It was RNA transcripts that yielded the amplified TCR beta CDR3 regions. HTBI primers drove first-round RT-PCR of the TCR CDR3. TCRdb reprocessed the multiplex PCR reads with MiXCR, giving one entry per CDR3 protein. Of some 460,000 distinct CDR3 sequences listed, less than 20% were seen once; the top ten hold approximately 14%.

The sequence came from a young woman with Graves' hyperthyroidism. Sequencing was done on a sample of blood. This chain connects TRBV7-9 to TRBJ1-6; a possible D gene is TRBD1 (6 bases). The CDR3 here is CASSLDQGRGSPLHF. For the CDR3, the DNA is TGTGCCAGCAGCCTCGACCAGGGGCGAGGGTCACCCCTCCACTTT. Using reference TRBV7-9 and TRBJ1-6 for the parts outside the CDR3, the full variable domain is DTGVSQNPRHKITKRGQNVTFRCDPISEHNRLYWYRQTLGQGPEFLTYFQNEAQLEKSRLLSDRFSAERPKGSFSTLEIQRTEQGDSAMYLCASSLDQGRGSPLHFGNGTRLTVT.